Below are 11 T cell receptor beta chains sequenced from a single sample in a study of cytomegalovirus exposure and HLA in healthy donors. PCR primers comprised 60 Vbeta and 13 Jbeta primers. The method was immunoSEQ multiplex PCR; TCRdb's version includes in-frame clones alone and lacks a portion of them. The listing records tens of thousands of clones. The sequenced sample was PBMCs. The receptors were gathered from a man younger than 35 in good health and CMV-seropositive.

The chain couples TRBV27 to TRBJ2-1; 10 nucleotides agree with TRBD2. J lost 6 bases, V lost 6 bases, and 5 bases had no gene match. Germline-derived CDR1 and CDR2 are MNHEY and SMNVEV (reference sequence). This CDR3 is built from 14 residues. The CDR3 region is CASRNIAGGNEQFF. Here the CDR3 DNA reads TGTGCCAGCAGGAACATAGCGGGAGGCAATGAGCAGTTCTTC.

The CDR3 reads CASSELVSSYNEQFF. The CDR3 nucleotides read TGCGCCAGCAGTGAGCTAGTGAGTTCCTACAATGAGCAGTTCTTC. The chain employs TRBV10-1 and TRBJ2-1; unclear D gene. Trimming shortened V by 2 bases and J by 1 base, and 9 bases separated the two germline ends. There are 15 residues in the CDR3. The germline V gene encodes CDR1 WNHNN and CDR2 SYGVQD (reference sequence).

The J gene is TRBJ1-3, the V gene TRBV5-1, with 8 nucleotides matching TRBD1. The junction had 6 bases not matched to a gene; V was cut back by 4 bases and J by 3 bases. CDR3 length: 15 residues. Germline CDR1 SGHRS, CDR2 YFSETQ. The CDR3 DNA reads TGCGCCAGCAGCCCCAGGGGGCAACATGGAAACACCATATATTTT. Its translation: CASSPRGQHGNTIYF.

The chain joins TRBV7-8 to TRBJ2-2; maybe TRBD2 (6 bases). Trimming left V 4 bases short and J 5 bases short, with 17 bases between. CDR3 length equals 16 residues. Germline lookup yields CDR1 SGHVS and CDR2 FQNEAQ. The CDR3 loop is CASSSPLGTETGELFF. CDR3 sequence (DNA): TGTGCCAGCAGCTCACCACTGGGGACTGAAACCGGGGAGCTGTTTTTT. The full variable domain, completed using reference TRBV7-8 and TRBJ2-2, is GAGVSQSPRYKVAKRGQDVALRCDPISGHVSLFWYQQALGQGPEFLTYFQNEAQLDKSGLPSDRFFAERPEGSVSTLKIQRTQQEDSAVYLCASSSPLGTETGELFFGEGSRLTVL.

The V call is TRBV7-3, the J call TRBJ1-1; no clear D gene. CDR1 is SGHTA and CDR2 is FQGTGA in the germline V gene. The CDR3 consists of 14 residues. Trimming removed 5 bases at V and 3 bases at J, with 13 bases between. The CDR3 spells CASSPQSGDTEAFF. CDR3 coding DNA: TGTGCCAGCAGCCCCCAGTCCGGGGACACTGAAGCTTTCTTT. The variable domain in full, completed from reference TRBV7-3 and TRBJ1-1, reads GAGVSQTPSNKVTEKGKYVELRCDPISGHTALYWYRQSLGQGPEFLIYFQGTGAADDSGLPNDRFFAVRPEGSVSTLKIQRTERGDSAVYLCASSPQSGDTEAFFGQGTRLTVV.

V is TRBV30 and J is TRBJ1-2; TRBD1 aligns across 10 bases. CDR3 length equals 17 residues. Germline lookup yields CDR1 GTSNPN and CDR2 SVGIG (reference sequence). The trim removed 4 bases at V and 5 bases at J, leaving 16 bases unmatched. CDR3 residues: CAWTPQPGQGPFYGYTF. CDR3 nucleotides: TGTGCCTGGACTCCACAACCGGGACAGGGGCCTTTTTATGGCTACACCTTC.

This chain uses TRBV9 with TRBJ2-3; 7 bases are shared with TRBD2. Unmatched junction bases numbered 9, after V lost 0 bases and J lost 2 bases. The germline V gene encodes CDR1 SGDLS and CDR2 YYNGEE. This CDR3 region has 17 residues. The CDR3 protein is CASSVGGGYDLTDTQYF. The CDR3 DNA follows: TGTGCCAGCAGCGTAGGGGGGGGGTATGACCTCACAGATACGCAGTATTTT.

The CDR3 DNA follows: TGTGCCAGCGGGACCGGGGGTTTATACGAGCAGTACTTC. It specifies CASGTGGLYEQYF. The V and J genes are TRBV7-2 and TRBJ2-7; a possible D gene is TRBD2 (6 bases). The CDR3 is made up of 13 amino acids. The V gene lost 8 bases and the J gene lost 4 bases, with 15 bases spanning the gap. In germline, CDR1 is SGHTA, CDR2 FQGNSA.

The chain employs TRBV7-9 and TRBJ2-1, with 9 bases fitting TRBD1. Germline V gene data show CDR1 as SEHNR and CDR2 as FQNEAQ (reference sequence). CDR3 length equals 18 residues. After removal of 5 bases from V and 7 bases from J, the junction contained 18 bases not matched to a gene. The CDR3 protein is CASSHHPVRDRVRNEQFF. CDR3 in DNA: TGTGCCAGCAGCCATCACCCGGTCCGGGACAGGGTAAGGAATGAGCAGTTCTTC.

This rearrangement joins TRBV28 to TRBJ2-5; the D is unclear. This CDR3 contains 12 residues. Trimming stripped 5 bases from V and 4 bases from J, with 8 bases between. Per the germline V gene, CDR1 is MDHEN and CDR2 is SYDVKM. The CDR3 here is CASSGERETQYF. CDR3 in DNA: TGTGCCAGCAGTGGCGAGCGAGAGACCCAGTACTTC.

Details on this clone: This specimen includes other DNA sequences encoding the same CDR3. V and J are TRBV5-1 and TRBJ2-7; TRBD2 aligns across 7 bases. Germline V gives CDR1 SGHRS, CDR2 YFSETQ. The CDR3 has 14 residues. V gave up 0 bases and J gave up 4 bases; unmatched junction bases: 4. The CDR3 nucleotides are TGCGCCAGCAGCTTGGGCGGGACTACTTACGAGCAGTACTTC. Translation: CASSLGGTTYEQYF.